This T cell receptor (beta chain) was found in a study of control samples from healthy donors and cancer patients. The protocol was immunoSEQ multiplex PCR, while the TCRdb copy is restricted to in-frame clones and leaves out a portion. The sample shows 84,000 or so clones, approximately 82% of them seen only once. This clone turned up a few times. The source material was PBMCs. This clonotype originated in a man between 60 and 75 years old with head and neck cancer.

The CDR3 nucleotides read TGTGCCAGCAGGCTGGGGGGTTTAGGTCAGCCCCAGCATTTT. Translation gives CASRLGGLGQPQHF. The gene calls are TRBV28 and TRBJ1-5; TRBD1 might be the D (5 bases). V lost 6 bases and J lost 6, with 15 bases in between. Germline V lookup: CDR1 MDHEN, CDR2 SYDVKM. The CDR3 has 14 residues.